This is a list of T cell receptor beta chains from one sample in a study of shared clonotypes between healthy human individuals. TCRdb's copy holds only in-frame clones and misses some; the assay was immunoSEQ multiplex PCR. The sample carries about half a million clones, about four fifths recorded once. Sequenced: PBMCs. The origin of the receptors is a woman in her thirties or forties in good health. Some clones in this sample may be carry-over from other donors' samples. The CDR3 runs from the conserved cysteine through the conserved F or W. Fields, in order: J gene, D gene, V gene, clone size, CDR3 DNA, CDR3 protein. The D gene is left open where the match is weak. Only part of the rows carry a size: once, few, many, or a class if the clone is expanded.

TRBJ1-1,.,TRBV6-1,.,TGTGCCAGCAGTAAGACAGCGCAGAACACTGAAGCTTTCTTT,CASSKTAQNTEAFF
TRBJ1-2,.,TRBV5-5,.,TGTGCCAGCAGCTTGGAGTGGAATCCCTATGGCTACACCTTC,CASSLEWNPYGYTF
TRBJ2-6,.,TRBV28,.,TGTGCCAGCAGTTTAGCATCTGGGGCCAACGTCCTGACTTTC,CASSLASGANVLTF
TRBJ2-7,.,TRBV19,once,TGTGCCAGTAGGAGTATAAAGGACGGACTTGACGAGCAGTACTTC,CASRSIKDGLDEQYF
TRBJ2-1,.,TRBV11-1,.,TGTGCCAGCAGCTTAGATTGGAATGAGCAGTTCTTC,CASSLDWNEQFF
TRBJ1-1,TRBD1,TRBV6-4,few,TGTGCCAGCAGGCGGGACAGGAACACTGAAGCTTTCTTT,CASRRDRNTEAFF
TRBJ1-4,.,TRBV5-5,.,TGTGCCAGCAGCTTAAACCCCGGGGGGGGGTTCGAAAAACTGTTTTTT,CASSLNPGGGFEKLFF
TRBJ2-1,TRBD2,TRBV29-1,few,TGCAGCGCTGGGGGTCAAGCGGGACTAGCGGGGAAGGAGCAGTTCTTC,CSAGGQAGLAGKEQFF
TRBJ2-5,.,TRBV5-1,.,TGCGCCAGCACAAAGGGGGGGGAGACCCAGTACTTC,CASTKGGETQYF
TRBJ1-1,.,TRBV19,.,TGTGCCAGTAGTATAGCCTGGGGGAACACTGAAGCTTTCTTT,CASSIAWGNTEAFF
TRBJ2-7,TRBD2,TRBV5-1,.,TGCGCCAGCAGCTTGGAGGGACTGCTAGCGGGAGGGACCTCCTACGAGCAGTACTTC,CASSLEGLLAGGTSYEQYF
TRBJ2-7,.,TRBV28,once,TGTGCCAGCAGTTTAGAGGGTCCTTACGAGCAGTACTTC,CASSLEGPYEQYF
TRBJ1-1,.,TRBV29-1,.,TGCAGCGTTGGTTGGCAGAGTGAAGCTTTCTTT,CSVGWQSEAFF
TRBJ2-7,.,TRBV4-1,.,TGCGCCAGCAGCCAAGATGGGTTCAGGGTGGAGTACTTC,CASSQDGFRVEYF
TRBJ2-1,TRBD2,TRBV30,.,TGTGCCTGGAACCTAGCGGCACCGGACAATGAGCAGTTCTTC,CAWNLAAPDNEQFF
TRBJ1-5,.,TRBV30,many,TGTGCCTGGAGTACCGGGACACTAAATCAGCCCCAGCATTTT,CAWSTGTLNQPQHF
TRBJ1-2,TRBD1,TRBV9,.,TGTGCCAGCAGCGTAGGAGGGACAGTTAGTGGCTACACCTTC,CASSVGGTVSGYTF
TRBJ1-4,TRBD1,TRBV6-1,once,TGTGCCACTTGGACAGGGGGCGCCGGGGGGGAAAAACTGTTTTTT,CATWTGGAGGEKLFF
TRBJ1-4,TRBD1,TRBV4-2,few,TGTGCCAGCAGCCAAGGACAGGGGTGGGTTGCAACTAATGAAAAACTGTTTTTT,CASSQGQGWVATNEKLFF
TRBJ2-1,TRBD2,TRBV7-6,.,TGTGCCAGCAGCTTAAGTGCTAGCGGGTTTTCCTCCTACAATGAGCAGTTCTTC,CASSLSASGFSSYNEQFF
TRBJ2-3,.,TRBV19,.,TGTGCCAGTAGTACCACCGGGACCTTAGATACGCAGTATTTT,CASSTTGTLDTQYF
TRBJ2-4,TRBD1,TRBV4-1,.,TGCGCCAGCAGCCAAGATAGGCAGGGGGACATTCAGTACTTC,CASSQDRQGDIQYF
TRBJ1-1,.,TRBV11-2,.,TGTGCCAGCAGCACTGGACAGCAGAACACTGAAGCTTTCTTT,CASSTGQQNTEAFF
TRBJ2-3,.,TRBV7-2,.,TGTGCCAGCAGCTCCACCCTTTCCCCGCGCTCAGATACGCAGTATTTT,CASSSTLSPRSDTQYF
TRBJ2-7,.,TRBV9,.,TGTGCCAGCAGCGTAGACCCGACGGCCTCCTACGAGCAGTACTTC,CASSVDPTASYEQYF
TRBJ1-2,TRBD1,TRBV28,.,TGTGCCAGCACTGGATTAGACAGGGGGGGCTATGGCTACACCTTC,CASTGLDRGGYGYTF
TRBJ1-2,.,TRBV29-1,.,TGCAGCGTTACGTCTCCAGCTAACTATGGCTACACCTTC,CSVTSPANYGYTF
TRBJ2-2,.,TRBV10-2,.,TGCGCCAGCAGTGAGGAAAGGCTATCAGTCGGCGGGGAGCTGTTTTTT,CASSEERLSVGGELFF
TRBJ2-7,TRBD2,TRBV18,.,TGTGCCAGCTCACCTGGCCGGGACTACTCCTACGAGCAGTACTTC,CASSPGRDYSYEQYF
TRBJ1-6,.,TRBV7-2,.,TGTGCCAGCAGCTTAGTGGGGGGGTCCTATAATTCACCCCTCCACTTT,CASSLVGGSYNSPLHF
TRBJ2-6,.,TRBV2,.,TGTGCCAGCAGTGAATCAGCCCTCGGGTCCCTGGGCTTC,CASSESALGSLGF
TRBJ1-5,.,TRBV2,.,TGTGCCAGCTCTAAGAATGGGGGCAATCAGCCCCAGCATTTT,CASSKNGGNQPQHF
TRBJ1-5,.,TRBV28,.,TGTGCCAGCGGGTCGGGTAATCAGCCCCAGCATTTT,CASGSGNQPQHF
TRBJ2-2,TRBD1,TRBV7-2,.,TGTGCCAGCAGCTTAGAATCGGTAGGGACAGGGAACACCGGGGAGCTGTTTTTT,CASSLESVGTGNTGELFF
TRBJ2-7,TRBD2,TRBV27,.,TGTGCCAGCAGTGAACGGTCCCTTAGCGGGAGGGGGTACGAGCAGTACTTC,CASSERSLSGRGYEQYF
TRBJ2-7,TRBD1,TRBV28,.,TGTGCCAGCAGTTGGACAGGGAATTACGAGCAGTACTTC,CASSWTGNYEQYF
TRBJ2-1,.,TRBV9,.,TGTGCCAGCAGCGCGGCGAGTTACAATGAGCAGTTCTTC,CASSAASYNEQFF
TRBJ2-2,.,TRBV5-1,.,TGCGCCAGCAGCTTCCCGGAGAGGTCCACCGGGGAGCTGTTTTTT,CASSFPERSTGELFF
TRBJ2-7,TRBD1,TRBV6-1,.,TGTGCCAGCAGTGATACGGGACAGGTGAACTACGAGCAGTACTTC,CASSDTGQVNYEQYF
TRBJ2-2,.,TRBV11-3,.,TGTGCCAGCAGCTTCAGGGATAACACCGGGGAGCTGTTTTTT,CASSFRDNTGELFF